Below, 13 T cell receptor beta chains from the same sample are listed, as sequenced in a study of radiotherapy plus CTLA-4 blockade in lung cancer. Sequencing was performed with immunoSEQ multiplex PCR; in TCRdb, only in-frame clones are kept and a portion is missing. The sample lists roughly 66,000 clones, around four fifths occurring once. The sequences come from peripheral blood, collected from a patient treated with radiotherapy plus ipilimumab. These receptor sequences come from a human donor with non-small cell lung cancer who had a partial response to radiotherapy plus ipilimumab.

This clone occurred a few times. The chain couples TRBV5-4 to TRBJ2-2; the match to TRBD1 covers 11 bases. V lost 3 bases and J lost 5; bases outside the gene matches: 9. Per the germline V gene, CDR1 is SGHNT and CDR2 is YYREEE (reference sequence). The CDR3 runs to 17 residues. CDR3: CASSSGQGALRTGELFF. The CDR3, as DNA: TGTGCCAGCAGCTCAGGACAGGGGGCGCTCAGGACCGGGGAGCTGTTTTTT.

The chain combines TRBV7-8 with TRBJ2-7, with 8 bases matching TRBD2. This CDR3 is built from 17 residues. The germline V gene encodes CDR1 SGHVS and CDR2 FQNEAQ. The V segment lost 5 bases and the J segment 6 bases; nucleotides outside the gene matches: 18. Written as DNA, the CDR3 is TGTGCCAGCAGCCTAGTCGGCTCGGGAGGGGGGCCTCGCGAGCAGTACTTC. As protein: CASSLVGSGGGPREQYF. Filled out from reference TRBV7-8 and TRBJ2-7, the complete variable domain reads GAGVSQSPRYKVAKRGQDVALRCDPISGHVSLFWYQQALGQGPEFLTYFQNEAQLDKSGLPSDRFFAERPEGSVSTLKIQRTQQEDSAVYLCASSLVGSGGGPREQYFGPGTRLTVT.

This sequence joins TRBV7-3 and TRBJ2-1, with 10 bases that match TRBD2. Trimming removed 1 base from V and 5 bases from J; junction bases left unmatched: 8. The germline gives CDR1 SGHTA, CDR2 FQGTGA. The CDR3 contains 17 residues. CDR3 bases: TGTGCCAGCAGCTTAATACCCGGACTAGCGGAGGACAATGAGCAGTTCTTC. Translation gives CASSLIPGLAEDNEQFF.

V is TRBV28 and J is TRBJ2-7, with 10 bases that match TRBD1. Losses at the gene ends were 6 bases for V and 1 base for J; bases not matched to a gene: 6. Germline V gives CDR1 MDHEN, CDR2 SYDVKM. This CDR3 is 15 amino acids long. CDR3 sequence reads: CASSFPGQGSYEQYF. CDR3 sequence (DNA): TGTGCCAGCAGCTTCCCGGGACAGGGGTCCTACGAGCAGTACTTC.

The chain links TRBV19 to TRBJ2-7; possibly TRBD2 for D (5 bases). Trimming took 3 bases from V and 0 from J, leaving 12 bases between them. Germline CDR1 is LNHDA and CDR2 is SQIVND (reference sequence). The CDR3 has 15 residues. CDR3 bases: TGTGCCAGTAGTATTAAGAGCGGAAGCTCCTACGAGCAGTACTTC. Encoded protein: CASSIKSGSSYEQYF.

The V call is TRBV7-9, the J call TRBJ2-7; TRBD2 matches 8 bases. The ends lost 3 bases at V and 5 bases at J; junction bases unmatched: 6. CDR3 length: 14 amino acids. Germline CDR1 and CDR2: SEHNR and FQNEAQ (reference sequence). Here the CDR3 DNA reads TGTGCCAGCAGCTTCTCAGCGGGAGAGGACGAGCAGTACTTC. It codes for CASSFSAGEDEQYF.

The chain links TRBV7-2 to TRBJ2-6; TRBD1 matches 8 bases. With 2 bases clipped from V and 0 bases from J, the junction kept 6 bases outside the gene matches. The V gene's germline CDR1 is SGHTA and CDR2 FQGNSA. The CDR3 totals 18 residues. CDR3 sequence: CASSLWGQDSSGANVLTF. The CDR3 DNA follows: TGTGCCAGCAGCTTATGGGGACAGGATAGCTCTGGGGCCAACGTCCTGACTTTC.

This chain links TRBV28 with TRBJ2-7; no reliable D call. The CDR3 totals 13 residues. Germline loops: CDR1 MDHEN, CDR2 SYDVKM. Between the trimmed V and J ends, which lost 11 bases and 0 bases, there was a span of 14 bases. CDR3 nucleotides: TGTGCCTGCCAACTTGACATCTCCTACGAGCAGTACTTC. As protein: CACQLDISYEQYF.

This clone showed up just once. This rearrangement joins TRBV6-5 to TRBJ2-6, with unresolved D. This CDR3 is built from 15 residues. V lost 6 bases to trimming and J lost 0 bases, with 9 bases between them. Germline CDR1 and CDR2: MNHEY and SVGAGI. CDR3 sequence: CASRPPGSGANVLTF. The CDR3 DNA reads as TGTGCCAGCAGACCTCCAGGCTCTGGGGCCAACGTCCTGACTTTC.

The chain links TRBV27 to TRBJ1-2; perhaps TRBD1 as D (5 bases). Trimming removed 6 bases at V and 4 bases at J, with 12 bases between. The CDR3 loop spans 13 amino acids. The germline gives CDR1 MNHEY, CDR2 SMNVEV (reference sequence). CDR3 region: CASRQTDAYGYTF. The CDR3, as DNA: TGTGCCAGCAGACAGACAGACGCCTATGGCTACACCTTC.

The gene calls are TRBV28 and TRBJ2-7, with 9 nucleotides matching TRBD2. Germline CDR1 reads MDHEN; CDR2 reads SYDVKM. J gave up 7 bases and V 5 bases, and 15 bases lay outside the gene matches. The CDR3 runs 16 residues. The CDR3 is CASSPPEVAGVWEQYF. CDR3 sequence (DNA): TGTGCCAGCAGTCCCCCCGAGGTAGCGGGAGTATGGGAGCAGTACTTC.

The gene calls are TRBV28 and TRBJ1-2; no firm D call. This CDR3 has 11 amino acids. The germline gives CDR1 MDHEN, CDR2 SYDVKM. V was clipped by 3 bases and J by 12 bases, with 11 bases between them. The CDR3 spells CASSFGIVNTF. DNA of the CDR3: TGTGCCAGCAGTTTCGGGATCGTCAACACCTTC.

This clone appeared once. The chain recombines TRBV19 with TRBJ2-7, with D perhaps TRBD2 (6 bases). V gave up 9 bases and J gave up 4 bases, with 10 bases separating them. Germline V lookup: CDR1 LNHDA, CDR2 SQIVND (reference sequence). CDR3 length: 11 amino acids. Here the CDR3 DNA reads TGTGCCAGCGCTAGCGCGTACGAGCAGTACTTC. Amino acid sequence: CASASAYEQYF.